This T cell receptor beta chain was recovered during a study of blood T cell repertoires in COVID-19. Study context: Sample material is recorded as cDNA or gDNA derived from T cells, B-cell-depleted T cells, or PBMCs.

From germline, CDR1 is SGHTA and CDR2 FQGNSA. Trimming took 5 bases from V and 5 from J, leaving 15 bases between them. This CDR3 is 15 amino acids long. Sequenced by immunoSEQ multiplex PCR; TCRdb stores in-frame clones only, minus some. The sample carries roughly 700,000 clones, over 80% recorded once. Sequencing was done on a sample of peripheral blood. This sequence originates from a woman younger than 35 with acute or convalescent COVID-19. The chain links TRBV7-2 to TRBJ1-4; unclear D gene. DNA for the CDR3: TGTGCCAGCAGCCCGGGGAACAGTCTAAATGAAAAACTGTTTTTT. The encoded protein is CASSPGNSLNEKLFF.